This T cell receptor (beta chain) was documented in a study of response to subunit inactivated influenza vaccine. Each CDR3 protein gets one entry after TCRdb re-called the RT-PCR reads with MiXCR. The sample contains about 540,000 distinct CDR3 sequences, 20% to 25% of which appear only once. Note on this clonotype: Its antigen remains unidentified.

Overall study findings and caveats: T cells newly recruited by each seasonal influenza vaccination are few, the authors suggested.

The same data also went into a second study, on T cells expressing NK-cell markers. That report adds: The authors generated TCR beta cDNA through 5'RACE template switching with UMIs. In the group of eight sequenced donors, seven were HCMV-seropositive and one was seronegative. The CD3+CD56-NKG2C+ fraction of a handful of donors was also led by these clonotypes. Questions lingered over whether expanded NKG2C+ T cell clones were HCMV-specific.

This receptor was taken from a man in his fifties who received an inactivated influenza vaccine. The material was CD4+ T cells sorted from PBMCs, obtained about 11 days after vaccination.

This CDR3 reads CASRQKETQYF. In nucleotides, the CDR3 is TGTGCCAGCAGACAGAAAGAGACCCAGTACTTC. This chain joins TRBV28 and TRBJ2-5; D gene uncertain. Germline V gives CDR1 MDHEN, CDR2 SYDVKM. This CDR3 region has 11 residues. The V end lost 6 bases, the J end lost 3 bases, and 5 bases lay between the germline ends.